Presented here are 16 T cell receptor beta chains from one specimen sequenced in a study of shared clonotypes between healthy human individuals. Data came from immunoSEQ multiplex PCR; TCRdb stores just in-frame clones and leaves some out. This sample has some 1,100,000 clones, with roughly 74% found just once. Sequenced input: memory CD4+ T cells from PBMCs. Subset denoted: CD45RA-negative fraction. These receptors all come from a man younger than 35 in good health. Some clones in this sample may be carry-over from other donors' samples.

The chain recombines TRBV5-4 with TRBJ2-7; 9 bases map to TRBD2. Germline V gene data show CDR1 as SGHNT and CDR2 as YYREEE (reference sequence). There are 15 residues in the CDR3. V shed 5 bases, J shed 2 bases, and the junction held 8 bases outside the gene matches. The CDR3 nucleotides are TGTGCCAGCAGGCCTAGCGGGACCGGAGCCTACGAGCAGTACTTC. It encodes CASRPSGTGAYEQYF.

The chain employs TRBV5-1 and TRBJ2-1, with 10 bases aligning to TRBD2. The CDR3 contains 15 residues. V lost 4 bases, J lost 8 bases, and 9 bases stayed unmatched. CDR1 and CDR2 (germline): SGHRS, YFSETQ. DNA of the CDR3: TGCGCCAGCAGCCGGGGGCCTAGCGGGAGCGATGAGCAGTTCTTC. Protein product: CASSRGPSGSDEQFF.

In the case of this clone: At one end, the junction sequence differs from germline, possibly due to a read error. The V gene is TRBV28, the J gene TRBJ1-2; D possibly corresponds to TRBD1 (5 bases). The CDR3 is 13 amino acids. CDR1 MDHEN and CDR2 SYDVKM come from the germline V gene. The CDR3 bases are TGTGCCAGCAGGGGACCGTTCGTAGGGCTCGAAGCCTTC. This translates into CASRGPFVGLEAF.

This chain joins TRBV11-2 and TRBJ1-5; 7 bases are a match to TRBD1. V shed 5 bases, J shed 6 bases, and the junction held 10 bases outside the gene matches. The germline CDR1 and CDR2 sequences are SGHAT and FQNNGV. This CDR3 spans 15 amino acids. Here the CDR3 DNA reads TGTGCCAGCAGCCTCGATGGGACAGTGGGTCAGCCCCAGCATTTT. Translation gives CASSLDGTVGQPQHF. Filled out from reference TRBV11-2 and TRBJ1-5, the complete variable domain reads EAGVAQSPRYKIIEKRQSVAFWCNPISGHATLYWYQQILGQGPKLLIQFQNNGVVDDSQLPKDRFSAERLKGVDSTLKIQPAKLEDSAVYLCASSLDGTVGQPQHFGDGTRLSIL.

This chain joins TRBV5-4 and TRBJ2-3, with 14 bases lining up with TRBD2. Germline assignment: CDR1 SGHNT and CDR2 YYREEE (reference sequence). The CDR3 loop spans 17 amino acids. V lost 3 bases and J lost 1; bases outside the gene matches: 4. CDR3 sequence (DNA): TGTGCCAGCAGCTCGGGACTAGCGGGAGTAGGCACAGATACGCAGTATTTT. As protein: CASSSGLAGVGTDTQYF.

V is TRBV23-1 and J is TRBJ1-5; D is possibly TRBD1 (5 bases). TRBV23-1 carries the ORF label, with uncertain function. Trimming took 0 bases from V and 0 from J, leaving 12 bases between them. The CDR3 is made up of 17 amino acids. CDR3 sequence (DNA): TGCGCCAGCAGTCAATCAGGGGACCTAGATAGCAATCAGCCCCAGCATTTT. Translated, it gives CASSQSGDLDSNQPQHF.

The genes are TRBV6-5 and TRBJ2-7; D remains ambiguous. Deletions cut 4 bases from V and 3 bases from J, with 7 bases between. This CDR3 has 12 residues. Germline assignment: CDR1 MNHEY and CDR2 SVGAGI. The CDR3 nucleotides are TGTGCCAGCAGTTCTGACGGCTACGAGCAGTACTTC. Translated, it gives CASSSDGYEQYF.

This rearrangement joins TRBV28 to TRBJ2-7, with a tentative D call TRBD2 (6 bases). The germline V gene encodes CDR1 MDHEN and CDR2 SYDVKM. V lost 8 bases to trimming and J lost 9 bases, with 14 bases between them. The CDR3 extends over 11 amino acids. CDR3 sequence: CASENRLGQYF. DNA for the CDR3: TGTGCCAGCGAAAATCGACTAGGGCAGTACTTC.

The chain links TRBV10-1 to TRBJ2-2; D is perhaps TRBD2 (6 bases). Trimming took 4 bases from V and 6 from J, leaving 18 bases between them. Germline V CDR1 and CDR2: WNHNN, SYGVQD (reference sequence). This CDR3 region has 16 residues. The CDR3 spells CASSARLGPGPGELFF. CDR3 nucleotide sequence: TGCGCCAGCAGTGCTAGACTAGGACCTGGACCCGGGGAGCTGTTTTTT.

The rearrangement joins TRBV25-1 to TRBJ1-1; D is possibly TRBD1 (6 bases). CDR3 length: 13 residues. The germline V gene has CDR1 MGHDK and CDR2 SYGVNS. Trimming removed 6 bases from V and 8 bases from J, with 16 bases in between. This CDR3 reads CASSDRLTGEAFF. In DNA, the CDR3 is TGTGCCAGCAGCGATAGATTGACAGGAGAAGCTTTCTTT.

J is TRBJ1-1 and V is TRBV28; TRBD1 matches 7 bases. Per germline, CDR1 MDHEN and CDR2 SYDVKM. With V trimmed by 6 bases and J by 7 bases, 5 bases remained unmatched. The length of the CDR3 is 12 residues. In nucleotides, the CDR3 is TGTGCCAGCAGCCCCAGGGGGGATGAAGCTTTCTTT. It is translated as CASSPRGDEAFF.

This chain connects TRBV7-8 to TRBJ2-2; maybe TRBD2 (6 bases). The germline V and J ends were trimmed by 2 bases and 4 bases, with 11 bases remaining between them. The CDR3 is made up of 15 amino acids. The germline CDR1 and CDR2 sequences are SGHVS and FQNEAQ. Here the CDR3 reads CASSLPGVGTGELFF. The CDR3 DNA reads as TGTGCCAGCAGCTTACCGGGAGTAGGCACCGGGGAGCTGTTTTTT.

The chain joins TRBV30 to TRBJ2-5, with D perhaps TRBD2 (7 bases). V was clipped by 0 bases and J by 3 bases, with 8 bases between them. Germline V gene sequence: CDR1 GTSNPN, CDR2 SVGIG (reference sequence). The CDR3 has 13 amino acids. Here the CDR3 DNA reads TGTGCCTGGAGTGTAGGGGGGGAAGAGACCCAGTACTTC. This translates into CAWSVGGEETQYF.

Only one count was recorded for this clone. The rearrangement joins TRBV30 to TRBJ2-2; no clear D gene. Germline V gene lookup returns CDR1 GTSNPN and CDR2 SVGIG (reference sequence). Between the trimmed V and J ends, which lost 3 bases and 3 bases, there was a span of 5 bases. The CDR3 spans 12 residues. In DNA form, the CDR3 reads TGTGCCTGGAGAAGTCACACCGGGGAGCTGTTTTTT. This translates into CAWRSHTGELFF.

The V and J genes are TRBV6-1 and TRBJ1-2, with unresolved D. The CDR3 sequence is 15 residues long. In germline, CDR1 is MNHNS, CDR2 SASEGT. V lost 7 bases to trimming and J lost 0 bases, with 15 bases between them. The CDR3 reads CASKREELSNYGYTF. In DNA, the CDR3 is TGTGCCAGCAAAAGGGAGGAGCTCTCTAACTATGGCTACACCTTC.

The chain joins TRBV6-1 to TRBJ2-1; 7 nucleotides agree with TRBD1. Germline trimming cut 6 bases from V and 6 bases from J; bases unmatched to any gene: 8. This CDR3 is built from 14 residues. CDR1 and CDR2 (germline): MNHNS, SASEGT. Here the CDR3 DNA reads TGTGCCAGCAGCACAGGGGTATACGGCAATGAGCAGTTCTTC. Translating it yields CASSTGVYGNEQFF.